Below are 16 T cell receptor beta chains sequenced from a single sample in a study of shared clonotypes between healthy human individuals. Sequencing used immunoSEQ multiplex PCR; TCRdb keeps in-frame clones, though not all of them. Counted here are fewer than 500,000 clones, about 79% occurring once; the ten biggest clones make up around 13%. Sequenced input: PBMCs. Source of these receptors: a middle-aged woman in good health. Some clones in this sample may be carry-over from other donors' samples.

This rearrangement joins TRBV4-2 to TRBJ2-6, with D perhaps TRBD2 (6 bases). This CDR3 is 17 amino acids long. Germline values: CDR1 LGHNA, CDR2 YNFKEQ. V gave up 4 bases and J gave up 3 bases, with 16 bases separating them. The CDR3 region is CASSPQGGAGGANVLTF. In DNA, the CDR3 is TGTGCCAGCAGCCCTCAAGGAGGGGCCGGTGGGGCCAACGTCCTGACTTTC.

The J gene is TRBJ2-7, the V gene TRBV5-1; 12 nucleotides agree with TRBD1. The CDR3 totals 14 residues. V lost 7 bases and J lost 6; bases outside the gene matches: 8. Germline-derived CDR1 and CDR2 are SGHRS and YFSETQ. The DNA of the CDR3 is TGCGCCAGCTATCCCGGGACAGGGGGCGGCGAGCAGTACTTC. Translated: CASYPGTGGGEQYF.

Comment on this clone: A much larger clone is a single base away; this may be a read error. This chain links TRBV4-2 with TRBJ2-1, with a possible D match to TRBD2 (6 bases). Trimming pared 0 bases from V and 6 bases from J, leaving 15 bases between. Per the germline V gene, CDR1 is LGHNA and CDR2 is YNFKEQ. The length of the CDR3 is 16 residues. The CDR3 DNA sequence: TGTGCCAGCAGCCAAGATCCGGGAGAAGGGTGCAATGAGCAGTTCTTC. It yields the protein CASSQDPGEGCNEQFF.

This clone was counted ten times or more. The chain carries TRBV5-6 and TRBJ2-1; perhaps TRBD2 as D (6 bases). The V gene lost 0 bases and the J gene lost 9 bases, with 13 bases spanning the gap. The CDR3 length is 14 residues. Germline V gene sequence: CDR1 SGHDT, CDR2 YYEEEE. CDR3 bases: TGTGCCAGCAGCTTGGGAGGGCGGGATGGTGAGCAGTTCTTC. Protein product: CASSLGGRDGEQFF.

The chain links TRBV6-5 to TRBJ1-1; D uncertain. The CDR3 length is 14 residues. V gave up 3 bases and J gave up 7 bases, with 15 bases separating them. CDR1 and CDR2 from the germline V gene are MNHEY and SVGAGI. The CDR3 loop reads CASSYGLAGNEAFF. The CDR3, as DNA: TGTGCCAGCAGTTATGGATTGGCCGGCAATGAAGCTTTCTTT.

The chain combines TRBV30 with TRBJ1-1; TRBD1 agrees at 7 bases. Germline V lookup: CDR1 GTSNPN, CDR2 SVGIG (reference sequence). The CDR3 totals 14 residues. V lost 3 bases to trimming and J lost 1 base; unmatched junction nucleotides: 5. The DNA of the CDR3 is TGTGCCTGGAGGGACCGGGACAGGAACACTGAAGCTTTCTTT. Encoded protein: CAWRDRDRNTEAFF.

This clone was counted a few times. The rearrangement joins TRBV27 to TRBJ2-3; no reliable D call. The CDR3 runs 14 residues. V lost 4 bases and J lost 5, with 13 bases in between. Germline lookup yields CDR1 MNHEY and CDR2 SMNVEV (reference sequence). The CDR3 nucleotides are TGTGCCAGCAGTTCCTCTAGGCGCGGAGATACGCAGTATTTT. Protein sequence: CASSSSRRGDTQYF.

Comments on this clone: The same CDR3 also results from other DNA sequences found in this sample. The rearrangement joins TRBV18 to TRBJ1-1; D is unclear. The CDR3 contains 13 residues. Trimming removed 3 bases at V and 4 bases at J, with 9 bases between. In germline, CDR1 is KGHSH, CDR2 LQKENI. CDR3 in amino acids: CASSPLGGTEAFF. CDR3 sequence (DNA): TGTGCCAGCTCACCTTTGGGAGGCACTGAAGCTTTCTTT.

J is TRBJ1-2 and V is TRBV2; weak D call: TRBD1 (5 bases). In germline, CDR1 is SNHLY, CDR2 FYNNEI. V gave up 1 base and J gave up 2 bases, with 5 bases separating them. The CDR3 is made up of 13 amino acids. CDR3 region: CASSEGTNYGYTF. The DNA for the CDR3 is TGTGCCAGCAGTGAAGGGACAAACTATGGCTACACCTTC. The complete variable domain, with remaining parts taken from reference TRBV2 and TRBJ1-2, reads EPEVTQTPSHQVTQMGQEVILRCVPISNHLYFYWYRQILGQKVEFLVSFYNNEISEKSEIFDDQFSVERPDGSNFTLKIRSTKLEDSAMYFCASSEGTNYGYTFGSGTRLTVV.

This sequence joins TRBV7-8 and TRBJ2-5, with TRBD2 identical over 9 bases. The CDR3 has 15 amino acids. CDR1 and CDR2 from the germline V gene are SGHVS and FQNEAQ. V lost 4 bases to trimming and J lost 5 bases; unmatched junction nucleotides: 8. The CDR3 DNA sequence: TGTGCCAGCAGCTCAGTAGCGGGAGATTGGGAGACCCAGTACTTC. This encodes CASSSVAGDWETQYF.

The rearrangement joins TRBV19 to TRBJ1-4; a possible D gene is TRBD1 (5 bases). Germline CDR1 reads LNHDA; CDR2 reads SQIVND (reference sequence). There are 13 residues in the CDR3. V was pared by 1 base and J by 7 bases, with 7 bases between. The CDR3 sequence is CASSIGQPEKLFF. For the CDR3, the DNA is TGTGCCAGTAGTATAGGACAGCCTGAAAAACTGTTTTTT.

On this clone itself: This could be a read error, since a much larger clone is one nucleotide away. The chain has TRBV5-4 and TRBJ1-1, with D perhaps TRBD1 (6 bases). V was trimmed by 0 bases and J by 4 bases, leaving 10 bases between them. Germline CDR1 is SGHNT and CDR2 is YYREEE (reference sequence). There are 14 residues in the CDR3. The CDR3 sequence is CASSLGQGSTEAFF. The CDR3 coding sequence is TGTGCCAGCAGCTTGGGGCAGGGGAGCACTGAAGCTTTCTTT.

This clone has more than one count but fewer than ten. This chain uses TRBV25-1 with TRBJ2-2, with no clear D. The CDR3 is 12 residues long. V shed 3 bases and J shed 3 bases, with 2 bases lying between them. The V gene's germline CDR1 is MGHDK and CDR2 SYGVNS. CDR3 protein: CASSEDTGELFF. For the CDR3, the DNA is TGTGCCAGCAGTGAGGACACCGGGGAGCTGTTTTTT.

There are a few counts of this clone. In the same sample, other DNA sequences code for this CDR3. The J gene is TRBJ1-5, the V gene TRBV6-6; 7 positions agree with TRBD1. J gave up 4 bases and V 5 bases, and 2 bases lay outside the gene matches. The CDR3 consists of 13 residues. Germline assignment: CDR1 MNHNY and CDR2 SVGAGI (reference sequence). CDR3 residues: CASSRQGNQPQHF. The CDR3, as DNA: TGTGCCAGCAGTAGACAGGGTAATCAGCCCCAGCATTTT.

The rearrangement uses TRBV6-6 and TRBJ1-5, with a possible D match to TRBD1 (5 bases). Germline CDR1 is MNHNY and CDR2 is SVGAGI (reference sequence). This CDR3 region has 13 residues. The V gene lost 2 bases and the J gene lost 7 bases, with 9 bases spanning the gap. The CDR3 loop is CASSYGGRQPQHF. The CDR3 DNA reads TGTGCCAGCAGTTACGGGGGACGCCAGCCCCAGCATTTT.

The chain recombines TRBV10-3 with TRBJ2-7, with 14 bases aligning to TRBD2. V lost 8 bases and J lost 6; bases outside the gene matches: 9. The CDR3 has 15 residues. Per germline, CDR1 ENHRY and CDR2 SYGVKD. CDR3 bases: TGTGCCATCGGGGGACTAGCGGGAGATAGTGCCGAGCAGTACTTC. Amino acid sequence: CAIGGLAGDSAEQYF.